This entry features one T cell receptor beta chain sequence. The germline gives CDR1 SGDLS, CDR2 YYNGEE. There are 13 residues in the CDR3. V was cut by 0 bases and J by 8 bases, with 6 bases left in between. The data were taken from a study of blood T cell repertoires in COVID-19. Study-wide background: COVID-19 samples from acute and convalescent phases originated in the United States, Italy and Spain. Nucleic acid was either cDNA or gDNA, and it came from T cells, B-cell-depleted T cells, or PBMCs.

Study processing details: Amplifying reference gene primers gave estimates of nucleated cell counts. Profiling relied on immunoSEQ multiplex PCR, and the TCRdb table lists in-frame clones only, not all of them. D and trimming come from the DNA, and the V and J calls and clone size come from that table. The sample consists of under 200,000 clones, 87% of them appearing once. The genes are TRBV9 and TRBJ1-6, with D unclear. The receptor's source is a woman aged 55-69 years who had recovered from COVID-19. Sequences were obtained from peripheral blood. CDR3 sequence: CASSVDRDSPLHF. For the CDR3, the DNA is TGTGCCAGCAGCGTAGACCGGGATTCACCCCTCCACTTT.